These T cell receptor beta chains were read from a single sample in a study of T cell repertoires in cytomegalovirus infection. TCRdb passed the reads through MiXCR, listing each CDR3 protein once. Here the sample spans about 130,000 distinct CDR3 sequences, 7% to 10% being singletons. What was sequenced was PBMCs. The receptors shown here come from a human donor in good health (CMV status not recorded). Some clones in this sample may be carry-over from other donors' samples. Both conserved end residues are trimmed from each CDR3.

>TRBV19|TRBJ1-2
ASRDRADGYT
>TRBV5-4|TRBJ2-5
ASSLDLAGFQETQY
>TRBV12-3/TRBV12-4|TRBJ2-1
ASSLAGDSNEQF
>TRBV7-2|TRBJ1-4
ASSGQQGTGEKLF
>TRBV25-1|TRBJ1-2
ASSYREGYGYT
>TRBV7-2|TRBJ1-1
ASSLALMNTEAF
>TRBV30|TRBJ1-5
AWSVSTDNQPQH
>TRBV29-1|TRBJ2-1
SGTGTPSSYNEQF
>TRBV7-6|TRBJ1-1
ASSLALVGNTEAF
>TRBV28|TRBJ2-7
ASSSEARGGFEQY
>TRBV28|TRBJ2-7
ASSSLGQGPREQY
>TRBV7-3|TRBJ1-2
ASSPDRRKGYGYT
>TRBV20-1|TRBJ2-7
SARQVQGNEQY
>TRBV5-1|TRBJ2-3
ASSSGSGGTDTQY
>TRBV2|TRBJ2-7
ASSPAGSREQY
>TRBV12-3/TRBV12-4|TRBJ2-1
ASSQPSGDNEQF
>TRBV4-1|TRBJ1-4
ASSQDMDSQKLF
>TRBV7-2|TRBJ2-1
ASSLPSIYNEQF
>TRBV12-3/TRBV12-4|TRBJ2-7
ATKQTSGVEEQY
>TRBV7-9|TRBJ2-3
ASTSGGADTQY
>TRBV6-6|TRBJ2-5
ASSSETGQETQY
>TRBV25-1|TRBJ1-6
ASGDRPYNSPLH
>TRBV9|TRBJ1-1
ASSVAMGGTEAF
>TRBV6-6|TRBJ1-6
ASSFTGPDSPLH
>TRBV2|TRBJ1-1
ASSRPTGGYSAF
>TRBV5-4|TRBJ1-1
ASSLDGSGGAHTEAF
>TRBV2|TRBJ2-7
ASNDRAYEQY
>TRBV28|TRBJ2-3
ASRTGGPTDTQY